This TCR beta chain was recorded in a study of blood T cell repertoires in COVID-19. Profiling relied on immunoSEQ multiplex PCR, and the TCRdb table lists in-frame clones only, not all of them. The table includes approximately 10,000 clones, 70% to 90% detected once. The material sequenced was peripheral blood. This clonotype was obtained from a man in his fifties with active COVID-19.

The CDR3 sequence: CASSFGTANTGELFF. DNA of the CDR3: TGTGCCAGCAGCTTCGGGACAGCGAACACCGGGGAGCTGTTTTTT. The chain carries TRBV3-1 (or the pseudogene TRBV3-2) and TRBJ2-2, with 7 nucleotides matching TRBD1. The CDR3 contains 15 residues. CDR1 is LGHDT, CDR2 YNNKEL, per germline (reference sequence). The J segment lost 0 bases and the V segment lost 5 bases, leaving 3 bases of the junction unmatched.